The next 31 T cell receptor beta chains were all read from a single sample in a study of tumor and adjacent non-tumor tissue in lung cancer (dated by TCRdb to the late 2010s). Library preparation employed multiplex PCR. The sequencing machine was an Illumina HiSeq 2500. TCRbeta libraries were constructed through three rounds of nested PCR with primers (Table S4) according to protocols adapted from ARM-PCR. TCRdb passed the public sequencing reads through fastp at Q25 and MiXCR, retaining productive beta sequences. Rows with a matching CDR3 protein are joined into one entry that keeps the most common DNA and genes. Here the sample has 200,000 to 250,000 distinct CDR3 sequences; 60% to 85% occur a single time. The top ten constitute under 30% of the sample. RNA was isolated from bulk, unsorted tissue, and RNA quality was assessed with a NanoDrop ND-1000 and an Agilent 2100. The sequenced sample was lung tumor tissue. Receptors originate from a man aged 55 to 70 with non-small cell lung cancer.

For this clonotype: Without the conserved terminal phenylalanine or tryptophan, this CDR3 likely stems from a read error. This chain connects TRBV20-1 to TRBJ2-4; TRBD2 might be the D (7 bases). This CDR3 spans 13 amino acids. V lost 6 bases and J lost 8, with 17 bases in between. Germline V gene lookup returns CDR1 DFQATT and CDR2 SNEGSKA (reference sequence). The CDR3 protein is CSALALRGDIQYL. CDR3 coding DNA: TGCAGTGCACTAGCGCTAAGGGGGGACATTCAGTACCTC.

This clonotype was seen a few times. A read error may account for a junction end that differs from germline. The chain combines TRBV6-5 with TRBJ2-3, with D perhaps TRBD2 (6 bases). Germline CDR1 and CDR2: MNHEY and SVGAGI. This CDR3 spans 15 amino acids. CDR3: CASRRWTTDTDTQYF. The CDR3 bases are TGTGCTAGCAGGAGGTGGACTACCGACACAGATACGCAGTATTTT.

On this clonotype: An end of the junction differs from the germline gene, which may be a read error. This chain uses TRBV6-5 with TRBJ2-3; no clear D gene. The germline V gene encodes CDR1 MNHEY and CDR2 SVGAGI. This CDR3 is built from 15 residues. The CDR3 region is CANSDGLLLTDTQYF. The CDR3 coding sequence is TGTGCCAACAGCGACGGGCTACTTCTCACAGATACACAGTATTTT.

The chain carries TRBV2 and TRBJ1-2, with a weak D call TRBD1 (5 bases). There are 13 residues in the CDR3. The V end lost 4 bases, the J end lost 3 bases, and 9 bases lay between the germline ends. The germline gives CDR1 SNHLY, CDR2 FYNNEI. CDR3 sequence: CASSGQLDYGYTF. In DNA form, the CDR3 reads TGTGCCAGCAGTGGACAGCTGGACTATGGCTACACCTTC. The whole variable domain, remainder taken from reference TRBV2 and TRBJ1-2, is EPEVTQTPSHQVTQMGQEVILRCVPISNHLYFYWYRQILGQKVEFLVSFYNNEISEKSEIFDDQFSVERPDGSNFTLKIRSTKLEDSAMYFCASSGQLDYGYTFGSGTRLTVV.

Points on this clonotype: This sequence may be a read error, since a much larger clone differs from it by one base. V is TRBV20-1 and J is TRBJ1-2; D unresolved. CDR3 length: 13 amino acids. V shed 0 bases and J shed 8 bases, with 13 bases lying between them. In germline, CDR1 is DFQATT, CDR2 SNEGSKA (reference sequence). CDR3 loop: CSARDHGSGGYTF. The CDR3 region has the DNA TGCAGTGCTAGAGATCATGGTTCGGGCGGCTACACCTTC.

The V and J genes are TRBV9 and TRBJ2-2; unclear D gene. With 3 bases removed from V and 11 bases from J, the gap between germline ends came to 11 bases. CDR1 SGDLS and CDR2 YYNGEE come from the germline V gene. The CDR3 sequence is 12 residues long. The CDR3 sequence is CASSAGDVELFF. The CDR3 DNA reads TGTGCCAGCAGCGCAGGAGACGTTGAGCTGTTTTTT.

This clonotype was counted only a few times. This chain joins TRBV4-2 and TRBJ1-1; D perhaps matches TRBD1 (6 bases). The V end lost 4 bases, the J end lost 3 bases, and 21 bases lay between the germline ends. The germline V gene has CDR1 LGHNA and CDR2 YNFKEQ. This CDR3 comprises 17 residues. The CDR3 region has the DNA TGTGCCAGCAGCCGACTCCACAGGGCCGGGGGGTACACTGAAGCTTTCTTT. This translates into CASSRLHRAGGYTEAFF.

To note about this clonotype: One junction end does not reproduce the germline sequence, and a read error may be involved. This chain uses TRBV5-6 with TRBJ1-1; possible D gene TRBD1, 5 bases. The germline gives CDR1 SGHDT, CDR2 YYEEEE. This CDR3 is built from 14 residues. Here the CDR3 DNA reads TGTGCCAGCAGTGGGACGGCATTGAACAGTGAAGCTTTCTTT. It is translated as CASSGTALNSEAFF. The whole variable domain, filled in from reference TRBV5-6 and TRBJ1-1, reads DAGVTQSPTHLIKTRGQQVTLRCSPKSGHDTVSWYQQALGQGPQFIFQYYEEEERQRGNFPDRFSGHQFPNYSSELNVNALLLGDSALYLCASSGTALNSEAFFGQGTRLTVV.

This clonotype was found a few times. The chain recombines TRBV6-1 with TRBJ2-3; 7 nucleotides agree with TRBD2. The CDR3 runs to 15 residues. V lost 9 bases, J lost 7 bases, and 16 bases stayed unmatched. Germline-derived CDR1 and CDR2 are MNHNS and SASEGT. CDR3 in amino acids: CASRPGDGRTNTQYF. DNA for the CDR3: TGTGCCAGTAGGCCGGGTGACGGGAGGACAAATACGCAGTATTTT.

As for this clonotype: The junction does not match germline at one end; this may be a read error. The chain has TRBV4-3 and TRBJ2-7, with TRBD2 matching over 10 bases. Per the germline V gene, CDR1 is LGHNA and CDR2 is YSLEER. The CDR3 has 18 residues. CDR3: CASSQEVAGGPISYEQYF. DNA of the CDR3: TGCGCCAGCAGCCAAGAAGTAGCGGGAGGTCCAATCTCCTATGAGCAGTACTTC.

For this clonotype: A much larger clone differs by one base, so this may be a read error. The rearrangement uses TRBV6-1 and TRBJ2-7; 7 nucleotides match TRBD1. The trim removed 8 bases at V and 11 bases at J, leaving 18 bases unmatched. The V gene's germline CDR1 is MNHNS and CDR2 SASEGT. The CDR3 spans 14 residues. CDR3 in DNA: TGTGCCAGCGCGGCCCAGACAGGGATGCATCAGGAGTACTTC. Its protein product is CASAAQTGMHQEYF.

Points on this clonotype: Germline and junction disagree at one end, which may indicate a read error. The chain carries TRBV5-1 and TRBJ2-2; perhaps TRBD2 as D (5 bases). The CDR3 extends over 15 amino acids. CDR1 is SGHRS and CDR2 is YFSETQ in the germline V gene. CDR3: CASGRGAANTGELLF. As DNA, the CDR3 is TGCGCCAGCGGCAGAGGTGCGGCGAACACCGGGGAGCTGCTTTTT. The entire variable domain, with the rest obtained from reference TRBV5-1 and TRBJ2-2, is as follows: KAGVTQTPRYLIKTRGQQVTLSCSPISGHRSVSWYQQTPGQGLQFLFEYFSETQRNKGNFPGRFSGRQFSNSRSEMNVSTLELGDSALYLCASGRGAANTGELLFGEGSRLTVL.

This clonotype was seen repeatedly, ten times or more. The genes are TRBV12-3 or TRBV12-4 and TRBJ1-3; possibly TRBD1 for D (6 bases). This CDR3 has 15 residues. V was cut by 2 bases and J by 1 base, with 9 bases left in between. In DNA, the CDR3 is TGTGCCAGCAGTTTAAACCAGGGGTCTGGAAACACCATATATTTT. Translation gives CASSLNQGSGNTIYF.

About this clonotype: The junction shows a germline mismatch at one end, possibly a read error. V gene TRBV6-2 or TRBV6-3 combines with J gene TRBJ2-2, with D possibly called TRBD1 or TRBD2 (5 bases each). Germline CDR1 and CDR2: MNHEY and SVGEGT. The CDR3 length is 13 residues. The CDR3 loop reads CASSFGATGELSF. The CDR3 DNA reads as TGTGCTAGCAGTTTCGGGGCCACCGGGGAGCTGTCTTTT.

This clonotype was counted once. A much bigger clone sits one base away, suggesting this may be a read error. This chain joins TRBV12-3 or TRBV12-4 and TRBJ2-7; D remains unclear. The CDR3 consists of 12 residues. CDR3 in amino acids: CASSPADGIPEF. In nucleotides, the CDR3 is TGTGCCAGCAGTCCGGCGGACGGAATTCCCGAGTTC.

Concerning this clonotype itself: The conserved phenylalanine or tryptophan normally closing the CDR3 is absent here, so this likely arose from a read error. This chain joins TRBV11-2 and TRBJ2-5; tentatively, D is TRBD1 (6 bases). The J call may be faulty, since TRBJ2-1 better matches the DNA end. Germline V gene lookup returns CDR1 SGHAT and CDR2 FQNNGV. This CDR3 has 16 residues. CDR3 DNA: TGTGCCAGCAGCTTCGTCGCCGGACAGTTTCAAGAGACCCAGTTCTTA. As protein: CASSFVAGQFQETQFL.

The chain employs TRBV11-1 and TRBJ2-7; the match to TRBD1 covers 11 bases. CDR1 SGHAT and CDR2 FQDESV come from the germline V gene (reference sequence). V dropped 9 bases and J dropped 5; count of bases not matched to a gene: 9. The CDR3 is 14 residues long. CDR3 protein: CASSVDRGHDEQYF. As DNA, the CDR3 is TGTGCCAGTAGCGTGGACAGGGGGCACGACGAGCAGTACTTC.

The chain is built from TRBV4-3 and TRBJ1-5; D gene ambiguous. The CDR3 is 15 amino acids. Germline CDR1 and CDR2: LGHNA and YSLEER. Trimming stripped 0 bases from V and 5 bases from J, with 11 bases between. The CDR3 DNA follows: TGCGCCAGCAGCCAAGAAGGCCGACACGATCAGCCCCAGCATTTT. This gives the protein CASSQEGRHDQPQHF.

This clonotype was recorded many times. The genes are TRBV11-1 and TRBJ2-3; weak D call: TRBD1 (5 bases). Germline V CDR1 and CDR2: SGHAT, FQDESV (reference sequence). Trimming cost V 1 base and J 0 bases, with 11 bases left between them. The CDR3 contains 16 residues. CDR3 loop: CASSLDTGVSTDTQYF. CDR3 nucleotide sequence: TGTGCCAGCAGCTTAGATACAGGCGTCAGCACAGATACGCAGTATTTT.

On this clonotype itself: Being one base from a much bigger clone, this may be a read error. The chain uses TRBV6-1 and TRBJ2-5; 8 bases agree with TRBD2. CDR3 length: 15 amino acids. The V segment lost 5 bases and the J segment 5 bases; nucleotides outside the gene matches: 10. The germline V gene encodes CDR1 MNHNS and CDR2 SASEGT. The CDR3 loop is CASSNSTGGRETQYF. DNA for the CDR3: TGTGCCAGCAGTAACTCTACGGGGGGGCGGGAGACCCAGTACTTC.

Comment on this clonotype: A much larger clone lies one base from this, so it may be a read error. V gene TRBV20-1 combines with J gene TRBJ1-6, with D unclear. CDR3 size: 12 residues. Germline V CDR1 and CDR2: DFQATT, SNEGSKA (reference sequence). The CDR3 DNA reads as TGCATTGCTATCCAGAGGAATTCACCCCTCCACTTT. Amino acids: CIAIQRNSPLHF.

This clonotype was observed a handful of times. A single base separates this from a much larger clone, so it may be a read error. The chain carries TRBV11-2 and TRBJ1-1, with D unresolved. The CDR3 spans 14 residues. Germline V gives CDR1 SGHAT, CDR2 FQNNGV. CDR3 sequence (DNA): TGTGCCAGCAGCTTAGACCCGCTCGGCGCTGAAGATTTCTTT. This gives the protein CASSLDPLGAEDFF.

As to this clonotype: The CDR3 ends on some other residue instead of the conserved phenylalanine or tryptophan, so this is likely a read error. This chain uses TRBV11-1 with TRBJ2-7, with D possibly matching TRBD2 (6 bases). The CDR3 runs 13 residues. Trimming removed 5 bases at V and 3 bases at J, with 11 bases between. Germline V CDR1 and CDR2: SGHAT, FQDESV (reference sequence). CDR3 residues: CASSLDGGYEQYL. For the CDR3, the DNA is TGTGCCAGCAGCCTGGACGGGGGCTACGAGCAGTACTTG.

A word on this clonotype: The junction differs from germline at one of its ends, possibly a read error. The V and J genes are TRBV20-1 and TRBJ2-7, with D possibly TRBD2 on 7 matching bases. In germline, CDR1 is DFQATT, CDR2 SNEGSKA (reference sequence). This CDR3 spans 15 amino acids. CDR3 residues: CGARGGRELRREQYF. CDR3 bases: TGCGGTGCTAGGGGGGGGCGGGAACTAAGACGCGAGCAGTACTTC.

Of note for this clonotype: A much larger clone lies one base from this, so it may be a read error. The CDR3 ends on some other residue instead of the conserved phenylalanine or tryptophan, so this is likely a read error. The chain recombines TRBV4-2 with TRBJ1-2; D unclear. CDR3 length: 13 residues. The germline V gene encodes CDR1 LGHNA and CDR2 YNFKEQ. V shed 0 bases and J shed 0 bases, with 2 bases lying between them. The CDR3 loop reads CASSQDTNYGYTI. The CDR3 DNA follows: TGTGCCAGCAGCCAAGATACTAACTATGGCTACACCATC.

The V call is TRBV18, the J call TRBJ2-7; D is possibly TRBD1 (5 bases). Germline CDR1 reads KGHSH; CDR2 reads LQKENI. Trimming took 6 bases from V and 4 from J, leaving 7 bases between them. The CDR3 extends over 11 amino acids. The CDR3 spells CASSPGYEQYF. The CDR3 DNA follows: TGTGCCAGCTCCCCAGGGTACGAGCAGTACTTC.

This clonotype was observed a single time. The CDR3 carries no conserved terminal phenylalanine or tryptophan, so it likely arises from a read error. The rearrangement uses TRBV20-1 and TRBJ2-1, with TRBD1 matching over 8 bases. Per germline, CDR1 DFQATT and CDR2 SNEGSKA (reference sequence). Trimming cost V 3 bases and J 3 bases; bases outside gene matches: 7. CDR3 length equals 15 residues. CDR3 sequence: CSASDEGQGYNEQFL. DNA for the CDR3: TGCAGTGCTAGTGATGAAGGACAGGGCTACAATGAGCAGTTCTTA.

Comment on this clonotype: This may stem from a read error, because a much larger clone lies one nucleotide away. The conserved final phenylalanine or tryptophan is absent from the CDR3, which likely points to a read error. The CDR3 reads CSAPGRGTGGRSNQPQHS. CDR3 DNA: TGCAGTGCTCCCGGCCGGGGTACAGGCGGGCGGAGCAATCAGCCCCAGCATTCT. The chain employs TRBV20-1 and TRBJ1-5, with a possible D match to TRBD1 (5 bases). Germline CDR1 and CDR2: DFQATT and SNEGSKA (reference sequence). The CDR3 runs to 18 residues. Trimming stripped 5 bases from V and 1 base from J, with 24 bases between.

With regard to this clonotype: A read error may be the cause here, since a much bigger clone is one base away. CDR3 DNA: TGTGCCAGCAGGAGCAAAGTGGAGCTGTATTTT. This gives the protein CASRSKVELYF. This sequence joins TRBV12-3 or TRBV12-4 and TRBJ2-2; D is unclear. This CDR3 is built from 11 residues.

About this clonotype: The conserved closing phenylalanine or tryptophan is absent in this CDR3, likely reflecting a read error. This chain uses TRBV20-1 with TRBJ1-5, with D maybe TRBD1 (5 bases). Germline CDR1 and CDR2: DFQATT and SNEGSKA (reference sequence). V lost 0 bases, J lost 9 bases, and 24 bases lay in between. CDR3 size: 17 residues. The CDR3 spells CSARDRGRSGPNWPQHY. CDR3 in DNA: TGCAGTGCTAGAGATAGGGGTAGAAGCGGCCCCAATTGGCCCCAGCATTAT.

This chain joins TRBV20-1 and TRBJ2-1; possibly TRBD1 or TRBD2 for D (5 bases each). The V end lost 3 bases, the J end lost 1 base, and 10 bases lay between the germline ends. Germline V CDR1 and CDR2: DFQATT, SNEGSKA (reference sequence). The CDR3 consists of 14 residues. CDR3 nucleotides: TGCAGTGCTAGTGAGGGGTTATCCTACAATGAGCAGTTCTTC. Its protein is CSASEGLSYNEQFF.